A selection of T cell receptor beta chains follows, all from one sample in a study of cytomegalovirus exposure and HLA in healthy donors. Libraries were prepared by immunoSEQ multiplex PCR; TCRdb keeps only in-frame clonotypes and omits some of them. The table lists 160,000 or so clones, approximately 85% of them singletons. The material sequenced was PBMCs. These receptors all come from a woman younger than 30 in good health and CMV-seronegative. Each CDR3 is given with its conserved first and last residue. The order of the fields is J gene, clone size, V gene, D gene, CDR3 protein, CDR3 DNA. D genes are given only for firm matches. Size values are once, few and many counts, or a class for expanded clones, and some rows have none.

TRBJ2-2 | - | TRBV9 | TRBD2 | CASSVGSSGANTGELFF | TGTGCCAGCAGCGTAGGGTCTAGCGGGGCTAACACCGGGGAGCTGTTTTTT
TRBJ2-7 | - | TRBV28 | - | CASSGRREAYEQYF | TGTGCCAGCAGTGGTAGGAGGGAGGCCTACGAGCAGTACTTC
TRBJ1-5 | - | TRBV19 | - | CASNGLEQPQHF | TGTGCCAGTAATGGGTTGGAGCAGCCCCAGCATTTT
TRBJ2-4 | - | TRBV30 | TRBD2 | CAWSLRIAGGLAKNIQYF | TGTGCCTGGAGTCTGAGGATAGCGGGAGGACTAGCCAAAAACATTCAGTACTTC
TRBJ1-1 | once | TRBV14 | TRBD1 | CASSRQGAGGLVEAFF | TGTGCCAGCAGCCGTCAGGGGGCAGGAGGCCTTGTTGAAGCTTTCTTT
TRBJ1-4 | few | TRBV28 | - | CASSSGDTLNEKLFF | TGTGCCAGCAGCTCCGGGGACACGCTTAATGAAAAACTGTTTTTT
TRBJ2-7 | - | TRBV28 | - | CASSLLPEPPYEQYF | TGTGCCAGCAGTTTATTACCTGAGCCCCCCTACGAGCAGTACTTC
TRBJ2-1 | - | TRBV19 | - | CASSIDSQGRGWKFF | TGTGCCAGTAGTATAGATAGCCAGGGGAGGGGTTGGAAGTTCTTC
TRBJ1-5 | - | TRBV28 | - | CASSPAGEPNQPQHF | TGTGCCAGCAGTCCCGCAGGCGAACCCAATCAGCCCCAGCATTTT
TRBJ1-2 | - | TRBV5-8 | TRBD1 | CASSTRTGSPF | TGTGCCAGCAGCACTCGGACAGGGTCGCCCTTC
TRBJ1-2 | few | TRBV5-1 | - | CASSMRPDGYTF | TGCGCCAGCAGCATGCGGCCTGATGGCTACACCTTC
TRBJ1-3 | - | TRBV28 | - | CASSFVSSGNTIYF | TGTGCCAGCAGTTTTGTCAGCTCTGGAAACACCATATATTTT
TRBJ2-2 | - | TRBV7-9 | - | CSSSLHYRVFGTGELFF | TGTTCCAGCAGCTTACACTACAGGGTTTTCGGCACCGGGGAGCTGTTTTTT
TRBJ2-5 | - | TRBV30 | - | CASSSMGGQETQYF | TGTGCCTCCTCATCCATGGGGGGCCAAGAGACCCAGTACTTC
TRBJ2-3 | - | TRBV11-2 | TRBD2 | CASSLNTGTSELSTDTQYF | TGTGCCAGCAGCTTGAACACCGGGACTAGCGAACTTAGCACAGATACGCAGTATTTT
TRBJ2-3 | - | TRBV10-3 | TRBD1 | CAISEARDRGTTDTQYF | TGTGCCATCAGTGAGGCCCGGGACAGGGGAACCACAGATACGCAGTATTTT
TRBJ2-1 | - | TRBV7-2 | - | CASSLAPPGADPDEQFF | TGTGCCAGCAGCTTAGCGCCCCCTGGGGCGGACCCCGATGAGCAGTTCTTC
TRBJ1-2 | - | TRBV2 | - | CASSTQQGTYGYTF | TGTGCCAGCAGCACCCAACAGGGTACCTATGGCTACACCTTC